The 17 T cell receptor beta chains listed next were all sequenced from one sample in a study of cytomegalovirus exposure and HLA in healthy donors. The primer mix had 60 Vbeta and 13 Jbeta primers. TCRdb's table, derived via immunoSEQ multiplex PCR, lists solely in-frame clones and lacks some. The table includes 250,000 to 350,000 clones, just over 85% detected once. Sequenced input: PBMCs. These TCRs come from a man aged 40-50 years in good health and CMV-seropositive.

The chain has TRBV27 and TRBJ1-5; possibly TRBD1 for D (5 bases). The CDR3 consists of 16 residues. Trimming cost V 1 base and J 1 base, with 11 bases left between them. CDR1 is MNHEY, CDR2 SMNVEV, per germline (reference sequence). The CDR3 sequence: CASSLFARASNQPQHF. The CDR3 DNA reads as TGTGCCAGCAGTTTATTCGCCAGGGCAAGCAATCAGCCCCAGCATTTT.

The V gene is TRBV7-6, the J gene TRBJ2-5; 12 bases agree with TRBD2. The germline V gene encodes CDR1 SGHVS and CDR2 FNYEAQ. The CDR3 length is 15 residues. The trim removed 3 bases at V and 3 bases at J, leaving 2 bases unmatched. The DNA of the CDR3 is TGTGCCAGCAGCTTTAGGACTAGCGGGGAAGAGACCCAGTACTTC. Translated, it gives CASSFRTSGEETQYF.

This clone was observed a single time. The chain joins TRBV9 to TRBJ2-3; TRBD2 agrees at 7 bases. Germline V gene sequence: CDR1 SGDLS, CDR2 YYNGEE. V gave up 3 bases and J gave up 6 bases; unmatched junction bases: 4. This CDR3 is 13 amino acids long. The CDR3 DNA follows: TGTGCCAGCAGCGAGCTAGCGGAGGATACGCAGTATTTT. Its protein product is CASSELAEDTQYF.

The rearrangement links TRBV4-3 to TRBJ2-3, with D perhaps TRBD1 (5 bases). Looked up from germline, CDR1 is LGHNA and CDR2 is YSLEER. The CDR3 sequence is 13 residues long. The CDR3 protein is CAGHVFGTDTQYF. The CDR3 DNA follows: TGCGCAGGACATGTTTTCGGCACAGATACGCAGTATTTT.

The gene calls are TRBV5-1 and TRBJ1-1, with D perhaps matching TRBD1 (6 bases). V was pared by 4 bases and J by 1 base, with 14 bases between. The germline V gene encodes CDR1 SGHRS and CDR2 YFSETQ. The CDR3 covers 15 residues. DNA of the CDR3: TGCGCCAGCAGCGGAACGTACAGGGAGAACACTGAAGCTTTCTTT. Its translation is CASSGTYRENTEAFF. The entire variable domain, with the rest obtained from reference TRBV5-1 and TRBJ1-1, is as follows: KAGVTQTPRYLIKTRGQQVTLSCSPISGHRSVSWYQQTPGQGLQFLFEYFSETQRNKGNFPGRFSGRQFSNSRSEMNVSTLELGDSALYLCASSGTYRENTEAFFGQGTRLTVV.

As DNA, the CDR3 is TGTGCCAGCAGCCTCAATTTGGGGCTCCAAGAGACCCAGTACTTC. Its protein product is CASSLNLGLQETQYF. V usage is TRBV14 and J usage is TRBJ2-5; D might be TRBD1 (5 bases). Germline assignment: CDR1 SGHDN and CDR2 FVKESK. The V and J ends lost 4 bases and 1 base respectively, with 13 bases between them. The CDR3 is 15 residues long.

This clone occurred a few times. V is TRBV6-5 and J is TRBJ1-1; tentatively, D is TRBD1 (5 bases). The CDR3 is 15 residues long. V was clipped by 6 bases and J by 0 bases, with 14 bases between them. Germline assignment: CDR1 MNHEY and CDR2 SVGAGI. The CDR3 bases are TGTGCCAGCAGCCCAAGACAGAACATGAACACTGAAGCTTTCTTT. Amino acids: CASSPRQNMNTEAFF.

CDR3 nucleotide sequence: TGTGCCAGCAGTTCCGAGGGGAACACTGAAGCTTTCTTT. Its protein is CASSSEGNTEAFF. The rearrangement uses TRBV2 and TRBJ1-1; D is ambiguous. Germline values: CDR1 SNHLY, CDR2 FYNNEI. Deletions cut 5 bases from V and 1 base from J, with 8 bases between. The CDR3 consists of 13 residues.

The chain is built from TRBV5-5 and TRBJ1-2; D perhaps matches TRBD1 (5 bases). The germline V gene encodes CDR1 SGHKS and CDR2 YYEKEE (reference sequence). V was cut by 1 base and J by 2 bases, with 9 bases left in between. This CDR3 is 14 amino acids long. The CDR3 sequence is CASSLWKGNYGYTF. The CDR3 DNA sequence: TGTGCCAGCAGCTTGTGGAAGGGGAACTATGGCTACACCTTC.

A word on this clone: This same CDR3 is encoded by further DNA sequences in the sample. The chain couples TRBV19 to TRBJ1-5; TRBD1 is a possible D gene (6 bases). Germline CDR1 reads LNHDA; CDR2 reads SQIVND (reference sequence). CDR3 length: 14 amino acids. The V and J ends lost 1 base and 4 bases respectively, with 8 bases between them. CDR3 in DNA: TGTGCCAGTAGTATAGGCCAGGGGAATCAGCCCCAGCATTTT. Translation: CASSIGQGNQPQHF.

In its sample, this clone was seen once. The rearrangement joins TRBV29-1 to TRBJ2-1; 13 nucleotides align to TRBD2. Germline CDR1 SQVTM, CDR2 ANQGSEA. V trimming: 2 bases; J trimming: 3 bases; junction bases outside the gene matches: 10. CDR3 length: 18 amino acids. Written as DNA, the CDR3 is TGCAGCGTTGAACCCCGGGGACTAGCGGGAAGTTTCTACAATGAGCAGTTCTTC. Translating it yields CSVEPRGLAGSFYNEQFF.

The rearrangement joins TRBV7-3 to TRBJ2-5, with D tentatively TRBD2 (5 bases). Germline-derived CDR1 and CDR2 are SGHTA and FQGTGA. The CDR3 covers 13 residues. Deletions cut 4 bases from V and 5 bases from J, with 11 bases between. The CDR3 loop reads CASSYTGWETQYF. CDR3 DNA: TGTGCCAGCAGCTACACGGGGTGGGAGACCCAGTACTTC.

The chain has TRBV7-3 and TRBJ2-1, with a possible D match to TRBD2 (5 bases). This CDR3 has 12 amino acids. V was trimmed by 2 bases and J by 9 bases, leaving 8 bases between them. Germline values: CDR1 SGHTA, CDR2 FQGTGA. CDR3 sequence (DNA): TGTGCCAGCAGCTTATATGGAGGTGAGCAGTTCTTC. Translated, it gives CASSLYGGEQFF.

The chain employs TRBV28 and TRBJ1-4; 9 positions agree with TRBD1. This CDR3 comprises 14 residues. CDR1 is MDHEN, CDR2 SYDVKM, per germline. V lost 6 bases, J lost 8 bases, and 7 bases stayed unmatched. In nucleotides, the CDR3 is TGTGCCAGCAGGTGGGACAGGGTAGGGGAAAAACTGTTTTTT. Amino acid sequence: CASRWDRVGEKLFF. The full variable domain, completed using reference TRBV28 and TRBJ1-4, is DVKVTQSSRYLVKRTGEKVFLECVQDMDHENMFWYRQDPGLGLRLIYFSYDVKMKEKGDIPEGYSVSREKKERFSLILESASTNQTSMYLCASRWDRVGEKLFFGSGTQLSVL.

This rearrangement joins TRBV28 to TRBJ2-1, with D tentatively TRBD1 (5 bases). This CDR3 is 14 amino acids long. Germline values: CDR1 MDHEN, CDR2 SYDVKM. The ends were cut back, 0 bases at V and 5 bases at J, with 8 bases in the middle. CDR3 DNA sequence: TGTGCCAGCAGTTTATGGGGCAGGGACAATGAGCAGTTCTTC. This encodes CASSLWGRDNEQFF.

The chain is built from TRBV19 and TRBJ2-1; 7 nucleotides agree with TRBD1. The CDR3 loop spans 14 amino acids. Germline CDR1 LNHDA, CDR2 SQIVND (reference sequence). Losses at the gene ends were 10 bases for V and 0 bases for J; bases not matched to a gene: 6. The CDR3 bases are TGTGCCACCCAGGGGGTGAGCTCCTACAATGAGCAGTTCTTC. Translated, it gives CATQGVSSYNEQFF.

CDR3 nucleotides: TGTGCCAGCAGCCGGGTCCAATCTGATGGCTACACCTTC. Protein sequence: CASSRVQSDGYTF. The chain couples TRBV7-6 to TRBJ1-2; D remains unclear. Germline V gives CDR1 SGHVS, CDR2 FNYEAQ. Trimming stripped 5 bases from V and 6 bases from J, with 13 bases between. The CDR3 covers 13 residues.